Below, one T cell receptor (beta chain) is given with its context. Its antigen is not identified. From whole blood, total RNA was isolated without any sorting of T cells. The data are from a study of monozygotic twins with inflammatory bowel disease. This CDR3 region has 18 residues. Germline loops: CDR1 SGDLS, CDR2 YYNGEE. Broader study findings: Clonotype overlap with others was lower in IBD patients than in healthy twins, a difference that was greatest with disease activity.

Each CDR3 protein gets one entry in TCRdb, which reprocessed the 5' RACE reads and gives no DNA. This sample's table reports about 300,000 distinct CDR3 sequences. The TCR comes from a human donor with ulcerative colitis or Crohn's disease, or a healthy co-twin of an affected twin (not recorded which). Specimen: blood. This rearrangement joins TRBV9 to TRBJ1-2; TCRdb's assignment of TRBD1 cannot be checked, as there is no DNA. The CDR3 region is CASSVGLRGRSDIYGYTF.